This T cell receptor (beta chain) appears in the sequencing data of a study of cytomegalovirus exposure and HLA in healthy donors. Per germline, CDR1 MNHNY and CDR2 SVGAGI (reference sequence). The CDR3 extends over 15 amino acids. The V and J ends lost 4 bases and 10 bases, in that order; junction bases with no gene match: 10. This clone has more than one count but fewer than ten. Primers for the PCR totalled 60 Vbeta and 13 Jbeta. The table came from immunoSEQ multiplex PCR; TCRdb's copy has only in-frame clones and leaves some out. The table lists some 200,000 clones, roughly 82% of them singletons, with roughly 2.8% in the top ten.

This chain connects TRBV6-6 to TRBJ1-6, with 7 bases fitting TRBD1. The receptor comes from a woman aged 45-65 years in good health and CMV-seropositive. The sample was PBMCs. CDR3 sequence (DNA): TGTGCCAGCAGTTCTCCGACAGGGTACGGATCACCCCTCCACTTT. Its translation is CASSSPTGYGSPLHF.